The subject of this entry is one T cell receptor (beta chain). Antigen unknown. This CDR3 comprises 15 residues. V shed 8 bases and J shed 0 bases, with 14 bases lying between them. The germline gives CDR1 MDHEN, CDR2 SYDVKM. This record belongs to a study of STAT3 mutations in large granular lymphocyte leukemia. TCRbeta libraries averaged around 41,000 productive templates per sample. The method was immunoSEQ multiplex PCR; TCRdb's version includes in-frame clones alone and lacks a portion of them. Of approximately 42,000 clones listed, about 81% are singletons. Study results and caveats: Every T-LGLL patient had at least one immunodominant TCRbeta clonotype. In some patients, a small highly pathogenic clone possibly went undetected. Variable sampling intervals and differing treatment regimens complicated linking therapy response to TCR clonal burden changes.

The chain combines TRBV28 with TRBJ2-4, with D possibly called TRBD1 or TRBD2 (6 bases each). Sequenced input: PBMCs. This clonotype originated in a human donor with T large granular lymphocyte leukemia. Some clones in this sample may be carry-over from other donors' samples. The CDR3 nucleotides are TGTGCCAGCGGAGGGACAACCATAGCCAAAAACATTCAGTACTTC. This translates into CASGGTTIAKNIQYF.